This note documents a single TCR beta chain sequence. Its antigen is as yet unknown. The entry originates in a study of shared clonotypes between healthy human individuals. General study points: Naive CD4 clonotype sharing across a few donors was about 5%.

The data were produced by immunoSEQ multiplex PCR, yet TCRdb's version contains in-frame clones alone and is incomplete. The sample records 2.5 million or so clones, around 90% being singletons. Per germline, CDR1 MNHEY and CDR2 SVGAGI. This CDR3 spans 14 amino acids. V dropped 2 bases and J dropped 4 bases, with 11 bases sitting between them. The receptor was derived from a man aged 18 to 30 in good health. The material sequenced was naive CD4+ T cells sorted from blood. Subset here: CD45RA+ positively selected. The rearrangement uses TRBV6-5 and TRBJ1-1, with D perhaps TRBD1 (6 bases). CDR3 loop: CASSYGGMGTEAFF. The CDR3 DNA sequence: TGTGCCAGCAGTTACGGGGGCATGGGCACTGAAGCTTTCTTT.